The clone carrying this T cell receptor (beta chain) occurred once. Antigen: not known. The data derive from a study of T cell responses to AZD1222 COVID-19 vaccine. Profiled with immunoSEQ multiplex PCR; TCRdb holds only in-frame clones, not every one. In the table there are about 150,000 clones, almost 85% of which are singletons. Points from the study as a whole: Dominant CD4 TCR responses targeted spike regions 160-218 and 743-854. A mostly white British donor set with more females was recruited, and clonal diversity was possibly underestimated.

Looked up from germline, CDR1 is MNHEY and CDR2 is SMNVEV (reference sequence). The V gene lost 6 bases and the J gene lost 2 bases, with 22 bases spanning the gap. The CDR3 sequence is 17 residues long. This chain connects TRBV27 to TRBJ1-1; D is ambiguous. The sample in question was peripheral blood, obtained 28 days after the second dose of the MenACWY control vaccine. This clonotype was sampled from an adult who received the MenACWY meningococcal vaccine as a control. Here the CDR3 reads CASSLNMILRGNTEAFF. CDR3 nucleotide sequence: TGTGCCAGCAGCTTAAATATGATCCTTCGAGGCAACACTGAAGCTTTCTTT.